This T cell receptor beta chain came from a study of blood T cell repertoires in COVID-19. Across the whole study: The United States, Italy and Spain were the sources of the acute and convalescent COVID-19 samples. Sources were T cells, B-cell-depleted T cells, or PBMCs; the material itself was cDNA or gDNA.

This CDR3 spans 15 amino acids. Trimming shortened V by 2 bases and J by 5 bases, and 13 bases separated the two germline ends. The germline V gene has CDR1 LGHDT and CDR2 YNNKEL (reference sequence). Per the authors' pipeline: For nucleated cells, counts were estimated from reference gene primer amplification. The repertoire was sequenced with immunoSEQ multiplex PCR; TCRdb's copy has only in-frame clones and lacks some. For V, J and clone size, that table is used; D and trimming come from the DNA. This table holds about 480,000 clones, nearly 90% found once. The Seattle site enrolled patients during active infection and followed them longitudinally.

The rearrangement links TRBV3-1 (or the pseudogene TRBV3-2) to TRBJ2-4, with D maybe TRBD2 (5 bases). The TCR sequence derives from a man younger than 35 with COVID-19, enrolled during active disease. Sequencing used peripheral blood. This CDR3 reads CASSQPDLGENIQYF. CDR3 nucleotides: TGTGCCAGCAGCCAACCTGATCTGGGAGAAAACATTCAGTACTTC.